The clone carrying this TCR beta chain was observed many times. As yet, its antigen is unknown. This sample stems from a study of molecular identifiers for immune sequencing clone quantification. Study conclusions and caveats: Highly expanded clone sizes could be underestimated by identical TCR molecules sharing a barcode.

From germline, CDR1 is DFQATT and CDR2 SNEGSKA (reference sequence). The CDR3 spans 14 residues. The V and J ends lost 3 bases and 2 bases respectively, with 12 bases between them. The bulk TCR libraries were made with methods described before and with listed TCR primers. Via MiXCR, TCRdb re-called the PCR reads, giving one row per CDR3 protein. The sample has 80,000 to 95,000 distinct CDR3 sequences, over 15% seen once. The source of this sequence is a human donor in good health. Some libraries in this study had Jurkat cell RNA spiked in. The J gene is TRBJ2-3, the V gene TRBV20-1, with D possibly matching TRBD1 (6 bases). Sequenced material: naive CD8+ T cells from blood, with Jurkat cell RNA spiked in. Subset of the sample: FACS-sorted CD8+CD4-CCR7+CD45RA+ naive T cells. The CDR3 coding sequence is TGCAGTGCTAGCGACAGGTCCTCCACAGATACGCAGTATTTT. Its translation is CSASDRSSTDTQYF.